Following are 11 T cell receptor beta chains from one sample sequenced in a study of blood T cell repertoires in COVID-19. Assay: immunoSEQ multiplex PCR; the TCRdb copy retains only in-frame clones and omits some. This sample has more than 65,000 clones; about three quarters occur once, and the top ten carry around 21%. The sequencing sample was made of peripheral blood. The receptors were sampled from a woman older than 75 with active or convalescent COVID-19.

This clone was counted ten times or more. CDR3: CASSLSQGQDEQFF. In DNA, the CDR3 is TGTGCCAGCAGCCTGTCACAGGGTCAGGATGAGCAGTTCTTC. The chain recombines TRBV11-3 with TRBJ2-1; a possible D gene is TRBD1 (6 bases). V shed 5 bases and J shed 8 bases, with 16 bases lying between them. Germline CDR1 and CDR2: SGHNT and YENEEA. The CDR3 spans 14 residues.

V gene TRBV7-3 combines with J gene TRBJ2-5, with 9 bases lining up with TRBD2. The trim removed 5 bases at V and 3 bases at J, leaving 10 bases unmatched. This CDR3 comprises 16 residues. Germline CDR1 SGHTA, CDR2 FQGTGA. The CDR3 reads CASSPAAGGAEETQYF. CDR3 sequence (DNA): TGTGCCAGCAGCCCCGCTGCGGGGGGGGCGGAAGAGACCCAGTACTTC.

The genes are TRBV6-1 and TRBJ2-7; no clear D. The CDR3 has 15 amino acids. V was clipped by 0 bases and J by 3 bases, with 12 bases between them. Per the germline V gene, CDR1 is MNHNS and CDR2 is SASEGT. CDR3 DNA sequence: TGTGCCAGCAGTGAAGCGCTTTCCCTACTCTACGAGCAGTACTTC. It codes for CASSEALSLLYEQYF.

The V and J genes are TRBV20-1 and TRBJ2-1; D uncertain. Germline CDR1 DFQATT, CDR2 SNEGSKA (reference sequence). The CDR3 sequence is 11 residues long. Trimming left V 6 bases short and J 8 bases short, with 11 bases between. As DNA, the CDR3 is TGCAGTGCAGAGCTAGACGATGAGCAGTTCTTC. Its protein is CSAELDDEQFF.

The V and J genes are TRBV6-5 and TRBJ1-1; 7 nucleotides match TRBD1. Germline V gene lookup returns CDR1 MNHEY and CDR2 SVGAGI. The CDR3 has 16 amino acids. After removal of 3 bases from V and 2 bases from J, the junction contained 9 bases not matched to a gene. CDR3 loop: CASSYLDRVENTEAFF. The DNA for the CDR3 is TGTGCCAGCAGTTATCTTGACAGGGTTGAAAACACTGAAGCTTTCTTT.

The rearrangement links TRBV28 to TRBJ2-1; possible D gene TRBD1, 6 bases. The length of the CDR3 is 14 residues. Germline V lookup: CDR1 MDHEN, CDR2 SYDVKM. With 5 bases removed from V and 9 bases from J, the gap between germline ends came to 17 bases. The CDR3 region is CASSLTQGYGEQFF. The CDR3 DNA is TGTGCCAGCAGTCTTACACAGGGATATGGTGAGCAGTTCTTC.

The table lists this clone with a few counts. Here the CDR3 DNA reads TGTGCCAGCAGCTTAGTGGGGGAGGCCGGGGAGCTGTTTTTT. Residues: CASSLVGEAGELFF. This chain connects TRBV7-6 to TRBJ2-2, with a tentative D call TRBD2 (6 bases). CDR3 length equals 14 residues. V lost 1 base and J 6 bases, leaving 9 bases between the germline ends. Germline CDR1 reads SGHVS; CDR2 reads FNYEAQ. The full variable domain, completed using reference TRBV7-6 and TRBJ2-2, is GAGVSQSPRYKVTKRGQDVALRCDPISGHVSLYWYRQALGQGPEFLTYFNYEAQQDKSGLPNDRFSAERPEGSISTLTIQRTEQRDSAMYRCASSLVGEAGELFFGEGSRLTVL.

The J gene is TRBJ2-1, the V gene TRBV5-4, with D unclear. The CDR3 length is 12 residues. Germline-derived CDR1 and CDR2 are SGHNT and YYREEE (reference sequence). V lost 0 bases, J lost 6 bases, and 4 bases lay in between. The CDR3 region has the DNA TGTGCCAGCAGCTTGGGCGTCAATGAGCAGTTCTTC. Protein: CASSLGVNEQFF.

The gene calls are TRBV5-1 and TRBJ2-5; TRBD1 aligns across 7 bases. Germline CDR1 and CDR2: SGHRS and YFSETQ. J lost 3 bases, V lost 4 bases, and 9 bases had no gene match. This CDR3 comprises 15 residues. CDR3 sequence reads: CASSPQGTVKETQYF. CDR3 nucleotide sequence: TGCGCCAGCAGCCCGCAGGGGACAGTCAAAGAGACCCAGTACTTC. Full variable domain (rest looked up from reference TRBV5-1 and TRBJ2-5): KAGVTQTPRYLIKTRGQQVTLSCSPISGHRSVSWYQQTPGQGLQFLFEYFSETQRNKGNFPGRFSGRQFSNSRSEMNVSTLELGDSALYLCASSPQGTVKETQYFGPGTRLLVL.

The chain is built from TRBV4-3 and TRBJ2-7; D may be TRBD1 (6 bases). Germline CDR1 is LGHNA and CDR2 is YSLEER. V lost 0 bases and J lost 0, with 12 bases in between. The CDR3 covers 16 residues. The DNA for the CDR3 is TGCGCCAGCAGCCAAGATGGAGCAGGGGACTCCTACGAGCAGTACTTC. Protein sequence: CASSQDGAGDSYEQYF.

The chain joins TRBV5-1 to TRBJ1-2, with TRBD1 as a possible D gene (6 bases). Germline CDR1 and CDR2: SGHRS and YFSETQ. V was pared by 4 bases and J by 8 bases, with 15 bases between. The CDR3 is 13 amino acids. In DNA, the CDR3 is TGCGCCAGCAGCGAAACAGGGTTCTGGGGCTACACCTTC. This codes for CASSETGFWGYTF.